This TCR beta chain comes out of a study of cytomegalovirus exposure and HLA in healthy donors. A multiplex PCR was run with 60 Vbeta primers and 13 Jbeta primers. Here immunoSEQ multiplex PCR was the method, and the copy in TCRdb shows in-frame clones only, minus some. Among approximately 150,000 clones listed, around 75% were seen once. CDR3 length: 15 amino acids. V lost 6 bases and J lost 0; bases outside the gene matches: 4. The germline V gene has CDR1 SNHLY and CDR2 FYNNEI. This clone has just a few counts. This receptor was identified in a man younger than 30 in good health and CMV-seropositive. The chain has TRBV2 and TRBJ2-7; TRBD2 aligns across 11 bases. The sequencing sample was made of PBMCs. The CDR3 region is CASSPGTSGSYEQYF. CDR3 DNA: TGTGCCAGCAGCCCCGGGACTAGCGGCTCCTACGAGCAGTACTTC.